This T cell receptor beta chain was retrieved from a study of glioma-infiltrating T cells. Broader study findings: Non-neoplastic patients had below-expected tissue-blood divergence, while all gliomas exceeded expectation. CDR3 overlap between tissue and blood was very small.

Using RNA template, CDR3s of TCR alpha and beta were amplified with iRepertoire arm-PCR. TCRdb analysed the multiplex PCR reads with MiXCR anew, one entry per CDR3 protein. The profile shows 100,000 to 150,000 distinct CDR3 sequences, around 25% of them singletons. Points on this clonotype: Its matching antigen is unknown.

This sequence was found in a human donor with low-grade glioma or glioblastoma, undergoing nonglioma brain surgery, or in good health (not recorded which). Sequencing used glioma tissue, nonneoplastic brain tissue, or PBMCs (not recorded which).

The CDR3 DNA follows: TGTGCCAGCGCGGGGGGCCCCACTAGCTCCTACAATGAGCAGTTCTTC. It yields the protein CASAGGPTSSYNEQFF. V gene TRBV7-3 combines with J gene TRBJ2-1; TRBD2 aligns across 8 bases. Trimming cost V 8 bases and J 0 bases; bases outside gene matches: 9. The CDR3 is 16 residues long. Germline V CDR1 and CDR2: SGHTA, FQGTGA.